The clone carrying this T cell receptor beta chain was recorded a few times. What it recognizes is unknown. The second PCR ran about 6 to 12 cycles with a sample-barcoded 5' primer and J-beta primers. Researchers report that a template-switch adaptor with 12 random nucleotides tagged each cDNA molecule. One entry per CDR3 protein results from TCRdb running MiXCR on the 5' RACE reads. The sample holds about 1.8 million distinct CDR3 sequences; about 50% are singletons and the top ten take roughly 2.1%. This entry belongs to a study of blood T cells in healthy people across ages. Study results and limitations: Higher naive T cell percentage went strongly together with higher TCR beta diversity.

This CDR3 contains 15 residues. The V and J ends lost 4 bases and 7 bases respectively, with 19 bases between them. CDR1 is SGHTA and CDR2 is FQGNSA in the germline V gene. The donors, aged roughly 6 to 100, were healthy Caucasians from Russia. This rearrangement joins TRBV7-2 to TRBJ2-5; no clear D gene. Sequencing was performed on blood. The sequence was obtained from a woman in her thirties or forties in good health. CDR3 protein: CASSSERRTPGTQYF. The CDR3 region has the DNA TGTGCCAGCAGCTCCGAGCGACGGACCCCGGGGACCCAGTACTTC.